The clone carrying this T cell receptor (beta chain) was seen only a few times. With V trimmed by 6 bases and J by 6 bases, 11 bases remained unmatched. The CDR3 length is 15 residues. Per germline, CDR1 SNHLY and CDR2 FYNNEI. This sample was included in a study of blood T cell repertoires in COVID-19. Across the whole study: The analysed material was cDNA or gDNA that came from T cells, B-cell-depleted T cells, or PBMCs.

Per the original methods: Reference gene primer amplification yielded estimated nucleated cell counts. Profiled with immunoSEQ multiplex PCR; TCRdb holds only in-frame clones, not every one. The V and J calls and clone size come from that table; D and trimming were worked out from the DNA. Among tens of thousands of clones listed, 70% to 80% were seen once. V gene TRBV2 combines with J gene TRBJ1-5, with 7 bases matching TRBD1. Sequencing was performed on peripheral blood. The sequence was collected from a human donor in a cohort sampled during active COVID-19. In nucleotides, the CDR3 is TGTGCCAGCAGGTACCGGGACAGTAATATTCAGCCCCAGCATTTT. This translates into CASRYRDSNIQPQHF.